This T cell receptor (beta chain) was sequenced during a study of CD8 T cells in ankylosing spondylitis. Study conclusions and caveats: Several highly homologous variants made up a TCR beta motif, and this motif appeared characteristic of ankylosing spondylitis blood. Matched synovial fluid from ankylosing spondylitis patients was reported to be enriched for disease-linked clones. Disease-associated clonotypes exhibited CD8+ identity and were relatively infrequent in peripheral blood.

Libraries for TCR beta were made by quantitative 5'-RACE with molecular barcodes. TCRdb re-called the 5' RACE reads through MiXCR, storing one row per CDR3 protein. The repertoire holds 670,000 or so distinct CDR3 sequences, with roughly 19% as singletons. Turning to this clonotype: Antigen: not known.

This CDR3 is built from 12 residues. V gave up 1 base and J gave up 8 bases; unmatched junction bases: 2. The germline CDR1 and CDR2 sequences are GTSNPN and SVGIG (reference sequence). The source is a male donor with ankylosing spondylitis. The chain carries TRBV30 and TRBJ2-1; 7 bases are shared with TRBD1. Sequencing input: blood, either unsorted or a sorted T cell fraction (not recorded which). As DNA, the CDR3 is TGTGCCTGGAGTGACAGGGGCGATGAGCAGTTCTTC. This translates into CAWSDRGDEQFF.